These 3 T cell receptor beta chains came from one sample sequenced in a study of PD-L1 blockade in urothelial cancer. Indicated time point: pretreatment peripheral blood. Generated by immunoSEQ multiplex PCR, the TCRdb table keeps only in-frame clones and is missing some. The sample includes almost 90,000 clones, around 83% of them seen just once. Sequenced material: PBMCs, taken around atezolizumab (anti-PD-L1) treatment. Receptors were obtained from a man in his 60s with urothelial cancer.

The V and J genes are TRBV5-1 and TRBJ2-7; weak D call: TRBD1 (5 bases). Trimming removed 2 bases from V and 5 bases from J, with 14 bases in between. The CDR3 runs to 14 residues. From germline, CDR1 is SGHRS and CDR2 YFSETQ. CDR3 region: CASSFTRGRDEQYF. The DNA for the CDR3 is TGCGCCAGCAGCTTTACAAGGGGCCGGGACGAGCAGTACTTC.

The rearrangement uses TRBV6-1 and TRBJ1-2, with D possibly matching TRBD1 (5 bases). The CDR3 runs to 14 residues. Germline V gene sequence: CDR1 MNHNS, CDR2 SASEGT. V was cut by 7 bases and J by 7 bases, with 19 bases left in between. The CDR3 sequence: CASNIGRDFRGYTF. CDR3 in DNA: TGTGCCAGCAATATCGGGAGGGACTTTCGTGGCTACACCTTC.

The table lists this clone with a few counts. The V gene is TRBV5-1, the J gene TRBJ2-1; unclear D gene. Germline assignment: CDR1 SGHRS and CDR2 YFSETQ. V lost 0 bases to trimming and J lost 8 bases, with 6 bases between them. CDR3 size: 12 residues. The DNA for the CDR3 is TGCGCCAGCAGCTTGGACCGGGATGAGCAGTTCTTC. Its protein product is CASSLDRDEQFF.